Shown below are 18 T cell receptor beta chains from a single sample sequenced in a study of blood T cell repertoires in COVID-19. Profiling relied on immunoSEQ multiplex PCR, and the TCRdb table lists in-frame clones only, not all of them. The table has fewer than 300,000 clones, approximately 92% seen once. Sequencing used PBMCs or T cells enriched from blood (not recorded which). The receptors were sampled from a woman aged 25 to 39 who had recovered from COVID-19.

V gene TRBV2 combines with J gene TRBJ1-6; a weak D match, TRBD1 (5 bases). The CDR3 runs 13 residues. Germline V gene sequence: CDR1 SNHLY, CDR2 FYNNEI. Trimming removed 6 bases at V and 8 bases at J, with 11 bases between. The CDR3 region is CASSISRDSPLHF. Written as DNA, the CDR3 is TGTGCCAGCAGCATTAGCAGGGATTCACCCCTCCACTTT.

This chain joins TRBV7-9 and TRBJ2-3; the D gene is possibly TRBD2 (5 bases). CDR1 is SEHNR and CDR2 is FQNEAQ in the germline V gene (reference sequence). With 7 bases removed from V and 5 bases from J, the gap between germline ends came to 10 bases. There are 12 residues in the CDR3. CDR3 loop: CASTQGRDTQYF. DNA for the CDR3: TGTGCCAGCACCCAAGGGAGAGATACGCAGTATTTT.

This clone was detected only once. J is TRBJ2-7 and V is TRBV19, with 16 nucleotides matching TRBD2. After removal of 5 bases from V and 4 bases from J, the junction contained 5 bases not matched to a gene. The CDR3 has 16 amino acids. Germline V CDR1 and CDR2: LNHDA, SQIVND (reference sequence). The DNA of the CDR3 is TGTGCCAGTAGTCCGGGACTAGCGGGAGGGCCTTACGAGCAGTACTTC. Translating it yields CASSPGLAGGPYEQYF.

The chain uses TRBV11-2 and TRBJ2-7; no definite D call. This CDR3 is built from 14 residues. The V end was cut by 3 bases, the J end by 0 bases, with 9 bases between. From germline, CDR1 is SGHAT and CDR2 FQNNGV. The CDR3, as DNA: TGTGCCAGCAGCTTGGCAGGAAGCTCCTACGAGCAGTACTTC. Amino acids: CASSLAGSSYEQYF.

This clone came up once. V and J are TRBV4-3 and TRBJ1-2; D possibly corresponds to TRBD1 (6 bases). Germline assignment: CDR1 LGHNA and CDR2 YSLEER. The ends were cut back, 4 bases at V and 7 bases at J, with 16 bases in the middle. CDR3 length: 14 residues. This CDR3 reads CASSRNTGYSGYTF. The CDR3 nucleotides read TGCGCCAGCAGCCGGAATACAGGGTACTCTGGCTACACCTTC.

This clone was seen only a few times. The chain couples TRBV7-8 to TRBJ1-1, with TRBD1 as a possible D gene (6 bases). The CDR3 loop spans 15 amino acids. V gave up 3 bases and J gave up 4 bases, with 15 bases separating them. The V gene's germline CDR1 is SGHVS and CDR2 FQNEAQ. CDR3 sequence (DNA): TGTGCCAGCAGCTTTTTACAGGGTGGGGGCACTGAAGCTTTCTTT. Translating gives CASSFLQGGGTEAFF. The whole variable domain, remainder taken from reference TRBV7-8 and TRBJ1-1, is GAGVSQSPRYKVAKRGQDVALRCDPISGHVSLFWYQQALGQGPEFLTYFQNEAQLDKSGLPSDRFFAERPEGSVSTLKIQRTQQEDSAVYLCASSFLQGGGTEAFFGQGTRLTVV.

The gene calls are TRBV6-6 and TRBJ1-2; 8 nucleotides align to TRBD1. This CDR3 region has 14 residues. Unmatched junction bases numbered 10, after V lost 7 bases and J lost 6 bases. The V gene's germline CDR1 is MNHNY and CDR2 SVGAGI (reference sequence). The CDR3 sequence: CASNMRDRRDGYTF. The CDR3 bases are TGTGCCAGCAATATGAGGGACAGGCGCGATGGCTACACCTTC.

The V call is TRBV28, the J call TRBJ2-5, with a weak D call TRBD1 (6 bases). Trimming cost V 2 bases and J 5 bases, with 12 bases left between them. The germline gives CDR1 MDHEN, CDR2 SYDVKM. CDR3 size: 14 residues. The CDR3 coding sequence is TGTGCCAGCAGTTTAGGGTCAGGGGTTGAGACCCAGTACTTC. It encodes CASSLGSGVETQYF. Supplemented by reference TRBV28 and TRBJ2-5, the full variable domain reads DVKVTQSSRYLVKRTGEKVFLECVQDMDHENMFWYRQDPGLGLRLIYFSYDVKMKEKGDIPEGYSVSREKKERFSLILESASTNQTSMYLCASSLGSGVETQYFGPGTRLLVL.

The rearrangement uses TRBV10-3 and TRBJ1-2; D is perhaps TRBD1 (6 bases). Germline V gene sequence: CDR1 ENHRY, CDR2 SYGVKD. The CDR3 runs to 11 residues. V lost 8 bases and J 7 bases, leaving 11 bases between the germline ends. This CDR3 is CAIEDSLGYTF. The CDR3 bases are TGTGCCATCGAGGACAGCCTTGGCTACACCTTC.

V is TRBV27 and J is TRBJ2-3; the match to TRBD2 covers 8 bases. The CDR3 extends over 16 amino acids. The germline V gene encodes CDR1 MNHEY and CDR2 SMNVEV (reference sequence). V was pared by 4 bases and J by 0 bases, with 6 bases of the junction left unmatched. CDR3 in amino acids: CASSSVAGRSTDTQYF. Written as DNA, the CDR3 is TGTGCCAGCAGTTCCGTAGCGGGACGTAGCACAGATACGCAGTATTTT.

The J gene is TRBJ1-1, the V gene TRBV27; D is undetermined. From germline, CDR1 is MNHEY and CDR2 SMNVEV (reference sequence). This CDR3 spans 14 amino acids. Trimming stripped 3 bases from V and 3 bases from J, with 11 bases between. The CDR3 sequence is CASSFGHPYTEAFF. CDR3 coding DNA: TGTGCCAGCAGTTTTGGCCACCCTTACACTGAAGCTTTCTTT.

V is TRBV19 and J is TRBJ2-7, with TRBD2 as a possible D gene (6 bases). The CDR3 has 13 residues. Per the germline V gene, CDR1 is LNHDA and CDR2 is SQIVND (reference sequence). V lost 6 bases, J lost 6 bases, and 15 bases lay in between. CDR3 nucleotide sequence: TGTGCCAGTAGAGGAGGGGCGCTGGCCGAGCAGTACTTC. Its protein product is CASRGGALAEQYF.

The gene calls are TRBV18 and TRBJ1-4, with TRBD1 as a possible D gene (6 bases). In germline, CDR1 is KGHSH, CDR2 LQKENI. The CDR3 runs to 14 residues. V was trimmed by 6 bases and J by 8 bases, leaving 16 bases between them. The CDR3 sequence: CASSRGGESEKLFF. CDR3 coding DNA: TGTGCCAGCTCGCGGGGGGGCGAATCGGAAAAACTGTTTTTT. The entire variable domain, with the rest obtained from reference TRBV18 and TRBJ1-4, is as follows: NAGVMQNPRHLVRRRGQEARLRCSPMKGHSHVYWYRQLPEEGLKFMVYLQKENIIDESGMPKERFSAEFPKEGPSILRIQQVVRGDSAAYFCASSRGGESEKLFFGSGTQLSVL.

The chain uses TRBV28 and TRBJ1-5; tentatively, D is TRBD1 (5 bases). Trimming cost V 6 bases and J 7 bases, with 13 bases left between them. This CDR3 has 13 amino acids. Germline values: CDR1 MDHEN, CDR2 SYDVKM. Written as DNA, the CDR3 is TGTGCCAGCAGGCCGGTGGGGCAACAGCCCCAGCATTTT. Its translation: CASRPVGQQPQHF.

The V and J genes are TRBV5-4 and TRBJ2-3; 10 bases map to TRBD2. CDR1 and CDR2 (germline): SGHNT, YYREEE (reference sequence). V lost 6 bases to trimming and J lost 2 bases; unmatched junction nucleotides: 12. The CDR3 consists of 17 residues. The CDR3 spells CASTLTAGTSDTDTQYF. CDR3 in DNA: TGTGCCAGCACCCTAACGGCCGGGACTAGCGACACAGATACGCAGTATTTT.

The V call is TRBV30, the J call TRBJ2-7, with 8 bases that match TRBD1. J was trimmed by 2 bases and V by 0 bases; bases with no gene match: 6. The CDR3 is made up of 15 amino acids. Germline V gene data show CDR1 as GTSNPN and CDR2 as SVGIG (reference sequence). CDR3 nucleotides: TGTGCCTGGAGTGTAAGCAGGGGGCGACCCTACGAGCAGTACTTC. Protein sequence: CAWSVSRGRPYEQYF.

This chain uses TRBV4-2 with TRBJ2-7; D gene ambiguous. Germline V lookup: CDR1 LGHNA, CDR2 YNFKEQ. V lost 1 base and J 2 bases, leaving 6 bases between the germline ends. CDR3 length: 13 amino acids. Here the CDR3 DNA reads TGTGCCAGCAGCCAAGCGTTAACCTACGAGCAGTACTTC. This gives the protein CASSQALTYEQYF.

This clone showed up just once. The chain carries TRBV21-1 and TRBJ1-6. TRBV21-1 is recorded as a pseudogene. CDR3 length: 15 residues. The CDR3: CASSNGSSYNSPLHF. Here the CDR3 DNA reads TGTGCCAGCAGCAATGGGAGCTCCTATAATTCACCCCTCCACTTT.